The TCR beta chain under discussion was sequenced for a study of beta chain features in type 1 diabetes (dated by TCRdb to the late 2010s). Study-wide context: Mean age, gender distribution, total cell number and subset yield were not different between patients and healthy donors. In the study, recently diagnosed type 1 diabetes patients and matched healthy donors were compared on the TCRB repertoires of their sorted circulating CD4+ T cell subsets. A total of 85 million to 110 million sorted cells were examined across all samples, and RNA yield correlated strongly with the number of cells per subset. Regulatory and stem cell-like memory subsets were obtained from only 8 patients and about eight healthy donors, while naive and central memory subsets were obtained from all 30 or so donors.

This clone was picked up a small number of times. The clone's antigen remains unknown. The sample holds no much larger clone one base away, and base qualities are not on file. From each donor, a single peripheral blood sample of 95 to 150 mL on average was drawn into heparinised tubes. Using a panel that included CD45RO, CCR7, CD25, CD127, CD95 and CD27, naive, central memory, regulatory and stem cell-like memory CD4+ T cells were sorted on a BD FACSAria II. All sorted populations exceeded 95% purity. PBMCs were isolated immediately by Lymphoprep density gradient centrifugation and stained directly without culture. Samples were stained and sorted in pairs, with one healthy donor and one patient per experiment, so that batch effects were minimized. The High Capacity cDNA Reverse Transcription Kit was used to reverse transcribe all of the isolated RNA, meaning that expressed TCRB transcripts were what got sequenced. Naive, central memory and regulatory T cell samples underwent deep immunoSEQ sequencing, averaging around 3.7 million total reads per sample. Sorted cells were lysed in RLT buffer, and RNA was extracted using DNase-treated RNeasy Micro or Mini kits according to cell number. Each cell subset was processed separately to prevent cross-contamination, with patient and healthy donor samples processed together. Using the immunoSEQ multiplex PCR, TCRB sequences were amplified from cDNA into 87-bp fragments spanning the CDR3 region. The amplicons were sequenced using the Illumina HiSeq platform. In the source study's methods: PCR bias was computationally corrected using synthetic template baselines, reads within Hamming distance 2 were collapsed, and singletons that could not be merged were discarded. Reads were aligned against IMGT so that V, D and J genes, CDR3 length and insertions or deletions at six rearrangement sites could be assigned. Within each subset, clonotype counts were normalized to the number of sorted cells before true diversity and Gini coefficients were calculated with the tcR R package. Repertoire sharing was quantified using the overlap coefficient calculated on TCRB nucleotide sequences. TCRdb obtained this table from immuneACCESS and retained in-frame rearrangements with V and J assigned. These tables miss some clones; where compared with another copy, unresolved V genes account for less than half of the shortfall, and the remainder is unexplained. The DNA was the basis for D and trimming; V, J and clone size are from that table. This sample gives about 320,000 clones in total; 14% of them show up just once. In total, the top ten clones hold roughly 6.7% of the sample.

The research as a whole found: Patients with type 1 diabetes made fewer insertions and deleted more nucleotides at VDJ recombination sites, implying thymic rearrangement abnormalities. Naive, central memory and regulatory TCRB repertoires appeared more similar among patients than among healthy donors. PCR may preferentially amplify shorter templates, but because patient and control samples were amplified and corrected together, any resulting skew would affect both groups equally. HLA sub-analyses involved small numbers of individuals, so any influence of HLA type on TCRB rearrangement remained unresolved. Because cDNA rather than genomic DNA was sequenced, highly expressing activated cells could have been over-represented, although no difference in activation and CD3 levels was found between groups. In all four CD4+ subsets, TCRB CDR3 length was moderately but significantly shorter in type 1 diabetes patients.

A distance of 15 bases separates the germline ends of V and J, which lose 4 bases and 8 bases respectively. Sequences SGHNT (CDR1) and YYREEE (CDR2) are obtained from the germline V gene (reference sequence). Inclusive of the bounding cysteine and phenylalanine, the CDR3 is 13 residues long. The kept DNA is CDR3 alone, 39 bases in frame from the first base. The sequenced sample was central memory CD4+ T cells from blood. This chain is built from TRBV5-4 and TRBJ1-2; a tentative D call is TRBD1 (5 bases match). This clonotype originated in a young man in good health. The CDR3 corresponds to CASSLSGGVGYTF. The DNA is TGTGCCAGCAGCCTCTCTGGGGGGGTCGGCTACACCTTC.